These 9 T cell receptor beta chains were all obtained from the same sample, sequenced in a study of blood T cell repertoires in COVID-19. Clones were read by immunoSEQ multiplex PCR, and TCRdb kept only the in-frame ones, dropping some. The sample lists fewer than 140,000 clones, over 65% occurring once. The specimen sequenced was peripheral blood. These receptor sequences come from a man aged 80 or over with COVID-19, enrolled during active disease.

The CDR3 region has the DNA TGTGCCAGCAGTCCCCCATGGGGACAGGAGACCTATGGCTACACCTTC. It specifies CASSPPWGQETYGYTF. V gene TRBV28 combines with J gene TRBJ1-2; 8 positions match TRBD1. V shed 5 bases and J 4 bases; nucleotides not matched to a gene: 12. The CDR3 runs 16 residues. Germline CDR1 reads MDHEN; CDR2 reads SYDVKM.

The chain joins TRBV11-2 to TRBJ1-1, with D perhaps matching TRBD1 (6 bases). The V end lost 1 base, the J end lost 4 bases, and 13 bases lay between the germline ends. The CDR3 spans 15 residues. The germline gives CDR1 SGHAT, CDR2 FQNNGV. This CDR3 is CASSLVGGASTEAFF. In nucleotides, the CDR3 is TGTGCCAGCAGCTTAGTTGGGGGGGCGAGCACTGAAGCTTTCTTT.

The chain is built from TRBV5-1 and TRBJ2-2; D remains unclear. Germline-derived CDR1 and CDR2 are SGHRS and YFSETQ. V was shortened by 0 bases and J by 3 bases, with 9 bases between the two germline ends. The CDR3 runs to 15 residues. The CDR3 region is CASSLALADTGELFF. CDR3 DNA: TGCGCCAGCAGCTTGGCCTTGGCAGACACCGGGGAGCTGTTTTTT.

The count of this clone is one. The chain combines TRBV5-1 with TRBJ2-2; 11 nucleotides agree with TRBD2. The CDR3 consists of 15 residues. V dropped 4 bases and J dropped 4; count of bases not matched to a gene: 3. In germline, CDR1 is SGHRS, CDR2 YFSETQ. CDR3 bases: TGCGCCAGCAGCACGGGACTAGCGGCCACCGGGGAGCTGTTTTTT. Translating it yields CASSTGLAATGELFF.

This sequence joins TRBV28 and TRBJ2-2, with D possibly TRBD2 on 6 matching bases. Per germline, CDR1 MDHEN and CDR2 SYDVKM. This CDR3 is 16 amino acids long. V was trimmed by 4 bases and J by 6 bases, leaving 18 bases between them. The CDR3, as DNA: TGTGCCAGCAGTTCCCCGACTAGGCTTGGCGCCGGGGAGCTGTTTTTT. It encodes CASSSPTRLGAGELFF.

This clone occurred once. The rearrangement joins TRBV7-2 to TRBJ2-5; the D is unclear. Germline CDR1 is SGHTA and CDR2 is FQGNSA. V lost 1 base and J 4 bases, leaving 4 bases between the germline ends. This CDR3 is 12 amino acids long. In nucleotides, the CDR3 is TGTGCCAGCAGCTTAGAAGCAGAGACCCAGTACTTC. Its protein product is CASSLEAETQYF.

Details on this clone: Other DNA sequences in the same sample also yield this CDR3. This chain connects TRBV19 to TRBJ2-7, with 7 bases aligning to TRBD1. CDR3 length: 15 residues. Trimming removed 0 bases from V and 2 bases from J; junction bases left unmatched: 4. From germline, CDR1 is LNHDA and CDR2 SQIVND (reference sequence). In nucleotides, the CDR3 is TGTGCCAGTAGTATAGATCGGCAGGGGGCCTACGAGCAGTACTTC. Translation gives CASSIDRQGAYEQYF.

The chain has TRBV30 and TRBJ2-5; D possibly corresponds to TRBD2 (7 bases). The germline V gene has CDR1 GTSNPN and CDR2 SVGIG (reference sequence). Trimming took 2 bases from V and 4 from J, leaving 17 bases between them. The CDR3 is 15 amino acids. CDR3 sequence: CAWSPGGSRGETQYF. The CDR3, as DNA: TGTGCCTGGAGTCCGGGGGGTTCCAGGGGAGAGACCCAGTACTTC.

This rearrangement joins TRBV21-1 to TRBJ2-2; the listed D gene, TRBD1, was not tested against the DNA. TRBV21-1 is given as a pseudogene. CDR3 length: 15 amino acids. The CDR3: CASSLARQGVLELFF. The CDR3 DNA reads TGTGCCAGCAGCTTGGCCCGGCAGGGGGTCTTGGAGCTGTTTTTT.